This is a list of T cell receptor beta chains from one sample in a study of cytotoxic CD8 clonotypes in ibrutinib-treated CLL. The table came from immunoSEQ multiplex PCR; TCRdb's copy has only in-frame clones and leaves some out. The sample lists tens of thousands of clones, 85% to 90% seen once, with around 5% in the top ten. This material consisted of PBMCs, taken before ibrutinib treatment. These receptors were taken from a human donor with chronic lymphocytic leukemia. The CDR3 runs from the conserved cysteine through the conserved F or W. Each record gives: CDR3 protein, CDR3 DNA, J gene, clone size, V gene, D gene. A D gene is named only where the DNA matches it firmly. Clone size, where shown, is once, few, many, or a class for clones that have expanded.

CASSFRTSSGQETQYF,TGTGCCAGCAGCTTCCGGACTAGCAGTGGCCAAGAGACCCAGTACTTC,TRBJ2-5,NA,TRBV13,TRBD2
CAWSGAAAITEAFF,TGTGCCTGGAGTGGTGCGGCGGCGATCACTGAAGCTTTCTTT,TRBJ1-1,NA,TRBV30,NA
CASSLGGQGWVQPQHF,TGTGCCAGCAGCTTAGGGGGACAGGGGTGGGTTCAGCCCCAGCATTTT,TRBJ1-5,NA,TRBV7-9,TRBD1
CASSVQGTDTQYF,TGCGCCAGCAGCGTACAGGGGACAGATACGCAGTATTTT,TRBJ2-3,NA,TRBV5-1,TRBD1
CASSQDQQGEQYF,TGTGCCAGCAGCCAAGACCAACAGGGAGAGCAGTACTTC,TRBJ2-7,few,TRBV14,NA
CASTHRAGGDYGYTF,TGCGCCAGCACCCATCGGGCAGGGGGCGACTATGGCTACACCTTC,TRBJ1-2,NA,TRBV10-2,TRBD1
CASSPPLRAERSDEQFF,TGTGCCAGCAGCCCTCCGCTTAGGGCGGAGAGGAGTGATGAGCAGTTCTTC,TRBJ2-1,NA,TRBV7-8,NA
CASGSRTSGRIETQYF,TGTGCCAGCGGCTCCCGGACTAGCGGGAGAATCGAAACGCAGTATTTT,TRBJ2-3,NA,TRBV2,TRBD2
CASRDSLQEKLFF,TGTGCCAGCCGAGACAGCCTACAAGAAAAACTGTTTTTT,TRBJ1-4,NA,TRBV28,NA
CAIRTGTGVGYTF,TGTGCCATCAGAACCGGGACAGGGGTAGGCTACACCTTC,TRBJ1-2,NA,TRBV10-3,TRBD1
CASSLAGTGLNNEQFF,TGCGCCAGCAGCTTGGCCGGGACAGGGCTAAACAATGAGCAGTTCTTC,TRBJ2-1,NA,TRBV5-1,TRBD1
CASSLHLDNEQFF,TGCGCCAGCAGCTTGCATTTGGACAATGAGCAGTTCTTC,TRBJ2-1,NA,TRBV5-1,NA
CASSLWGLGGEETQYF,TGTGCCAGCAGCTTATGGGGTCTGGGGGGCGAAGAGACCCAGTACTTC,TRBJ2-5,NA,TRBV5-4,NA
CASSRTRGLYEQYF,TGTGCCAGCAGCCGAACTAGGGGATTATACGAGCAGTACTTC,TRBJ2-7,NA,TRBV28,NA
CASSQGLGQFF,TGTGCCAGCAGCCAAGGACTAGGACAGTTCTTC,TRBJ2-1,NA,TRBV4-2,NA
CASTKGGQGTFF,TGTGCCAGCACTAAAGGGGGACAGGGAACTTTCTTT,TRBJ1-1,once,TRBV6-5,TRBD1
CASSEGISYEQYF,TGTGCCAGCAGTGAAGGGATCTCCTACGAGCAGTACTTC,TRBJ2-7,NA,TRBV6-1,NA
CASSLSKVHEQYF,TGTGCCAGCAGTTTATCGAAGGTCCACGAGCAGTACTTC,TRBJ2-7,NA,TRBV27,NA
CASLQGIGSGANVLTF,TGCGCCAGCTTACAGGGGATAGGGTCTGGGGCCAACGTCCTGACTTTC,TRBJ2-6,NA,TRBV4-1,TRBD1
CASSQDFASYEQYF,TGCGCCAGCAGCCAAGACTTCGCTTCCTACGAGCAGTACTTC,TRBJ2-7,NA,TRBV4-3,NA
CASSRPLLRLNTEAFF,TGTGCCAGCAGCCGACCGTTGTTAAGGTTGAACACTGAAGCTTTCTTT,TRBJ1-1,NA,TRBV5-6,NA
CASSVQPTQYF,TGTGCCAGCAGCGTTCAACCAACGCAGTATTTT,TRBJ2-3,NA,TRBV5-8,NA